What follows are 25 T cell receptor beta chains derived from one specimen sequenced in a study of blood T cells in healthy people across ages. PCR was performed a second time for about 7 to 12 cycles using a sample-barcoded 5' primer and a J-beta primer mix. Via MiXCR, TCRdb re-called the 5' RACE reads, giving one row per CDR3 protein. The sample includes 790,000 or so distinct CDR3 sequences, about 61% of them seen just once. The sample taken for sequencing was blood. Every receptor here comes from a man aged 35 to 55 in good health.

A few counts support this clonotype. The chain couples TRBV5-1 to TRBJ2-3; D gene uncertain. The V gene's germline CDR1 is SGHRS and CDR2 YFSETQ. CDR3 size: 14 residues. Trimming cost V 0 bases and J 5 bases, with 10 bases left between them. The CDR3 DNA follows: TGCGCCAGCAGCTTGGGGAGTTTACAAGATACGCAGTATTTT. This encodes CASSLGSLQDTQYF.

J is TRBJ2-3 and V is TRBV13, with D perhaps matching TRBD2 (5 bases). Trimming removed 3 bases at V and 0 bases at J, with 13 bases between. The CDR3 runs to 16 residues. Germline lookup yields CDR1 PRHDT and CDR2 FYEKMQ (reference sequence). The CDR3 coding sequence is TGTGCCAGCAGCTTGGCGGGTGGCAGAAGCACAGATACGCAGTATTTT. Protein: CASSLAGGRSTDTQYF.

The chain combines TRBV9 with TRBJ1-4; D is perhaps TRBD1 (5 bases). The CDR3 contains 16 residues. Trimming stripped 1 base from V and 7 bases from J, with 17 bases between. Germline CDR1 reads SGDLS; CDR2 reads YYNGEE. The CDR3 region is CASSVRVDQGGEKLFF. Written as DNA, the CDR3 is TGTGCCAGCAGCGTACGGGTGGACCAGGGAGGTGAAAAACTGTTTTTT.

The rearrangement joins TRBV21-1 to TRBJ2-4; the DNA was not used to check the table's D call, TRBD1. TRBV21-1 is described as a pseudogene. There are 17 residues in the CDR3. The CDR3 loop reads CASSKPRQGETKNIQYF. The CDR3 bases are TGTGCCAGCAGCAAACCGAGACAGGGCGAAACCAAAAACATTCAGTACTTC.

This sequence joins TRBV28 and TRBJ2-7, with 8 bases that match TRBD1. Unmatched junction bases numbered 12, after V lost 2 bases and J lost 3 bases. Germline CDR1 is MDHEN and CDR2 is SYDVKM. The CDR3 extends over 17 amino acids. CDR3 DNA: TGTGCCAGCAGTTTACCTTCGACAGGGGAAGGTTACTACGAGCAGTACTTC. This gives the protein CASSLPSTGEGYYEQYF.

This clonotype was seen only a few times. The chain has TRBV5-5 and TRBJ2-5; D remains ambiguous. Near its end, the DNA agrees better with TRBJ2-7, so the J call may be wrong. CDR3 size: 12 residues. Germline V gene lookup returns CDR1 SGHKS and CDR2 YYEKEE (reference sequence). The chain's CDR3 is CASTRSGTEQYF. The CDR3 coding sequence is TGTGCCAGCACCCGGAGTGGTACCGAGCAGTACTTC.

The CDR3 nucleotides are TGCAGCATCACTCCACCAAATCAAAGCACAGATACGCAGTATTTT. This encodes CSITPPNQSTDTQYF. V is TRBV29-1 and J is TRBJ2-3, with unresolved D. There are 15 residues in the CDR3. The germline V and J ends were trimmed by 8 bases and 0 bases, with 18 bases remaining between them. Germline CDR1 is SQVTM and CDR2 is ANQGSEA.

The J gene is TRBJ2-1, the V gene TRBV5-1; 11 bases match TRBD1. V trimming: 2 bases; J trimming: 9 bases; junction bases outside the gene matches: 4. CDR3 size: 14 residues. CDR1 is SGHRS, CDR2 YFSETQ, per germline. The CDR3 DNA is TGCGCCAGCAGCTTAGGACAGGGGGCTAGTGAGCAGTTCTTC. Amino acid sequence: CASSLGQGASEQFF.

This clonotype was seen only a few times. The V call is TRBV7-3, the J call TRBJ2-6; perhaps TRBD1 as D (6 bases). Between the trimmed V and J ends, which lost 5 bases and 0 bases, there was a span of 14 bases. Germline values: CDR1 SGHTA, CDR2 FQGTGA. The CDR3 is 17 residues long. The CDR3 sequence is CASSVPGQISGANVLTF. The CDR3, as DNA: TGTGCCAGCAGCGTCCCGGGACAAATCTCTGGGGCCAACGTCCTGACTTTC.

This clonotype was picked up one time. The chain joins TRBV4-3 to TRBJ2-3, with D perhaps matching TRBD2 (5 bases). This CDR3 is built from 16 residues. V dropped 0 bases and J dropped 0 bases, with 10 bases sitting between them. CDR1 and CDR2 from the germline V gene are LGHNA and YSLEER. The CDR3 DNA follows: TGCGCCAGCAGCCAAGAGGCACGGGGTAGCACAGATACGCAGTATTTT. It yields the protein CASSQEARGSTDTQYF.

V usage is TRBV29-1 and J usage is TRBJ2-1, with D possibly matching TRBD2 (6 bases). Trimming pared 0 bases from V and 4 bases from J, leaving 16 bases between. Looked up from germline, CDR1 is SQVTM and CDR2 is ANQGSEA. This CDR3 contains 16 residues. CDR3: CSVEDTGVWTYNEQFF. CDR3 nucleotide sequence: TGCAGCGTTGAAGATACGGGGGTTTGGACTTACAATGAGCAGTTCTTC.

The V gene is TRBV5-1, the J gene TRBJ2-3; D not certain. Trimming stripped 1 base from V and 7 bases from J, with 22 bases between. There are 17 residues in the CDR3. The V gene's germline CDR1 is SGHRS and CDR2 YFSETQ. The CDR3 DNA reads as TGCGCCAGCAGCTTGTCGGGCGGCAACCGAAGGGCAAATACGCAGTATTTT. Residues: CASSLSGGNRRANTQYF.

CDR3 nucleotide sequence: TGCAGCCCCCTTTCTCCCAGACAGCCCCCTAGTCCTTACAATGAGCAGTTCTTC. Protein product: CSPLSPRQPPSPYNEQFF. The V and J genes are TRBV29-1 and TRBJ2-1, with a possible D match to TRBD1 (5 bases). This CDR3 contains 18 residues. Germline loops: CDR1 SQVTM, CDR2 ANQGSEA. The V end was cut by 8 bases, the J end by 4 bases, with 30 bases between.

Only a few counts were recorded for this clonotype. This chain joins TRBV20-1 and TRBJ2-7; TRBD2 agrees at 8 bases. Germline CDR1 is DFQATT and CDR2 is SNEGSKA (reference sequence). With 3 bases clipped from V and 2 bases from J, the junction kept 3 bases outside the gene matches. The CDR3 loop spans 13 amino acids. CDR3 DNA: TGCAGTGCTAGCCGGACTAGCCCCTACGAGCAGTACTTC. Translating it yields CSASRTSPYEQYF.

In this sample, this clonotype turned up once. Germline and junction disagree at one end, which may indicate a read error. This chain uses TRBV27 with TRBJ2-1; 10 nucleotides agree with TRBD1. The germline V gene has CDR1 MNHEY and CDR2 SMNVEV (reference sequence). The CDR3 is made up of 15 amino acids. The CDR3 spells CTSSLGTGAYNEQFF. CDR3 bases: TGTACCAGCAGTTTAGGGACAGGGGCCTACAATGAGCAGTTCTTC.

This clonotype came up a few times. The chain is built from TRBV20-1 and TRBJ2-7; D ambiguous. V was shortened by 6 bases and J by 0 bases, with 15 bases between the two germline ends. CDR3 length equals 14 residues. Germline lookup yields CDR1 DFQATT and CDR2 SNEGSKA (reference sequence). CDR3 sequence: CSAKGRRASYEQYF. The CDR3 nucleotides are TGCAGTGCGAAAGGTCGAAGGGCCTCCTACGAGCAGTACTTC.

A word on this clonotype: A much bigger clone sits one base away, suggesting this may be a read error. In nucleotides, the CDR3 is TGTGCCAGCGCCTACGAGCAGTACTTC. Encoded protein: CASAYEQYF. The chain recombines TRBV27 with TRBJ2-7; D ambiguous. Germline CDR1 and CDR2: MNHEY and SMNVEV (reference sequence). This CDR3 comprises 9 residues. Trimming took 8 bases from V and 2 from J, leaving 1 base between them.

This chain joins TRBV3-1 and TRBJ2-7; D remains unclear. The V end was cut by 1 base, the J end by 7 bases, with 17 bases between. CDR1 is LGHDT and CDR2 is YNNKEL in the germline V gene (reference sequence). The CDR3 extends over 15 amino acids. CDR3 sequence (DNA): TGTGCCAGCAGCCAAGTTCTCCGACTCTACAATGAGCAGTACTTC. This encodes CASSQVLRLYNEQYF.

This clonotype was picked up a small number of times. V and J are TRBV12-5 and TRBJ2-3; TRBD1 matches 8 bases. The CDR3 has 20 residues. Germline lookup yields CDR1 LGHNT and CDR2 FRNRAP. The V gene end was trimmed by 5 bases and the J gene end by 0 bases; junction bases not matched to a gene: 19. As DNA, the CDR3 is TGTGCTAGTGGTCAGGCCGGCAGGGGGCTTCGGAGCGAGAGCACAGATACGCAGTATTTT. This gives the protein CASGQAGRGLRSESTDTQYF.

This clonotype has just one count. The rearrangement links TRBV9 to TRBJ1-3, with 8 bases that match TRBD1. The CDR3 consists of 16 residues. V trimming: 3 bases; J trimming: 0 bases; junction bases outside the gene matches: 5. CDR1 SGDLS and CDR2 YYNGEE come from the germline V gene. The CDR3 here is CASSAGQASSGNTIYF. In DNA form, the CDR3 reads TGTGCCAGCAGCGCGGGACAGGCGAGCTCTGGAAACACCATATATTTT. Looking up the rest from reference TRBV9 and TRBJ1-3 gives the full variable domain: DSGVTQTPKHLITATGQRVTLRCSPRSGDLSVYWYQQSLDQGLQFLIQYYNGEERAKGNILERFSAQQFPDLHSELNLSSLELGDSALYFCASSAGQASSGNTIYFGEGSWLTVV.

The rearrangement links TRBV29-1 to TRBJ2-7; D remains ambiguous. V gave up 1 base and J gave up 3 bases, with 13 bases separating them. The CDR3 is 14 amino acids. Germline values: CDR1 SQVTM, CDR2 ANQGSEA. In nucleotides, the CDR3 is TGCAGCGTTGAAGCTAATGAGGTTAGCTACGAGCAGTACTTC. This encodes CSVEANEVSYEQYF.

This rearrangement joins TRBV5-5 to TRBJ2-7; 9 bases match TRBD2. J was trimmed by 7 bases and V by 0 bases; bases with no gene match: 14. The CDR3 totals 17 residues. In germline, CDR1 is SGHKS, CDR2 YYEKEE (reference sequence). CDR3 sequence reads: CASSLEGASGALREQYF. CDR3 nucleotides: TGTGCCAGCAGCTTGGAGGGGGCTAGCGGGGCTTTAAGAGAGCAGTACTTC. Drawing the rest from reference TRBV5-5 and TRBJ2-7, the complete variable domain is DAGVTQSPTHLIKTRGQQVTLRCSPISGHKSVSWYQQVLGQGPQFIFQYYEKEERGRGNFPDRFSARQFPNYSSELNVNALLLGDSALYLCASSLEGASGALREQYFGPGTRLTVT.

The chain uses TRBV20-1 and TRBJ1-1; D might be TRBD1 (6 bases). This CDR3 is 13 amino acids long. CDR1 is DFQATT, CDR2 SNEGSKA, per germline (reference sequence). V was clipped by 0 bases and J by 7 bases, with 12 bases between them. In DNA, the CDR3 is TGCAGTGCTAGAGAGGGGACATTATTTGAAGCTTTCTTT. Its translation is CSAREGTLFEAFF.

This clonotype was recorded a few times. V gene TRBV29-1 combines with J gene TRBJ2-6; a possible D gene is TRBD2 (7 bases). The CDR3 loop spans 15 amino acids. V dropped 6 bases and J dropped 3 bases, with 15 bases sitting between them. Germline V gene data show CDR1 as SQVTM and CDR2 as ANQGSEA. In DNA, the CDR3 is TGCAGCGTGGAGGGGGGGGCAGGTGGGGCCAACGTCCTGACTTTC. Its translation is CSVEGGAGGANVLTF.

This clonotype was detected a few times. The V and J genes are TRBV7-9 and TRBJ1-1; TRBD1 might be the D (6 bases). The CDR3 is 14 amino acids. Germline assignment: CDR1 SEHNR and CDR2 FQNEAQ (reference sequence). V was pared by 6 bases and J by 5 bases, with 16 bases between. The CDR3 loop reads CASSHNNRETEAFF. In DNA form, the CDR3 reads TGTGCCAGCAGTCACAATAACAGGGAAACTGAAGCTTTCTTT.